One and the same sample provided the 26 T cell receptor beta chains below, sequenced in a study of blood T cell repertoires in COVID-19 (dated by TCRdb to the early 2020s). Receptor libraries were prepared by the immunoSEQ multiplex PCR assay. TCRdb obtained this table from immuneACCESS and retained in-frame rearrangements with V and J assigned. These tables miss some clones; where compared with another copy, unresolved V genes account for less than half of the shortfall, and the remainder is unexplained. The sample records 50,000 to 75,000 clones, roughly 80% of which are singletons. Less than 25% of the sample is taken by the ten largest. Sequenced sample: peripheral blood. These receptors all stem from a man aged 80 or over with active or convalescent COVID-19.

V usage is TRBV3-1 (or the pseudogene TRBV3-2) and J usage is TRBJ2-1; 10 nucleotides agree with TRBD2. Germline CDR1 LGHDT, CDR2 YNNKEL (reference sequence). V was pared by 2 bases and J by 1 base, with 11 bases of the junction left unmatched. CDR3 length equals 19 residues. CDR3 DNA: TGTGCCAGCAGCCAAAGGACTAGCGGACACCCCTCTTCCTACAATGAGCAGTTCTTC. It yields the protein CASSQRTSGHPSSYNEQFF.

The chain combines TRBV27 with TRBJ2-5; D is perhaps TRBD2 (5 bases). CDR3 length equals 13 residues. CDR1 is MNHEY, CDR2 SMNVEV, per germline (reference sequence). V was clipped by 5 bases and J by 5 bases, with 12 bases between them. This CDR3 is CASSMRVMETQYF. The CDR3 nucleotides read TGTGCCAGCAGTATGCGGGTGATGGAGACCCAGTACTTC.

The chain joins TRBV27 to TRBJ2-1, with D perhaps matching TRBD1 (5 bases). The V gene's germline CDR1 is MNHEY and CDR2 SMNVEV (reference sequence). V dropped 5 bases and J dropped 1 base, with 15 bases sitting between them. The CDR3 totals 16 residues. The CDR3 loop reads CASSAIGVISYNEQFF. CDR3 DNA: TGTGCCAGCAGTGCAATAGGGGTTATATCCTACAATGAGCAGTTCTTC.

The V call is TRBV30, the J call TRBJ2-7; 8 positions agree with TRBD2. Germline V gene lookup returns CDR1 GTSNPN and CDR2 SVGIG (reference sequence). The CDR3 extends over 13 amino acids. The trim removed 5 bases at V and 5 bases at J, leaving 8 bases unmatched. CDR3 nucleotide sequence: TGTGCCTGGGGGTCCTGGACTAGCAACGAGCAGTACTTC. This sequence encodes CAWGSWTSNEQYF.

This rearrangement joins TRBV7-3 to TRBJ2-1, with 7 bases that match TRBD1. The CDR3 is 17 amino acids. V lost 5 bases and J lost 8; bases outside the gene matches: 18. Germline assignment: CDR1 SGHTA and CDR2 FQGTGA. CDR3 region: CASSQRTGLTLRDEQFF. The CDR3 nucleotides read TGTGCCAGCAGCCAAAGGACAGGTCTTACGTTACGCGATGAGCAGTTCTTC. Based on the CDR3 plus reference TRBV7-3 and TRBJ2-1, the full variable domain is GAGVSQTPSNKVTEKGKYVELRCDPISGHTALYWYRQSLGQGPEFLIYFQGTGAADDSGLPNDRFFAVRPEGSVSTLKIQRTERGDSAVYLCASSQRTGLTLRDEQFFGPGTRLTVL.

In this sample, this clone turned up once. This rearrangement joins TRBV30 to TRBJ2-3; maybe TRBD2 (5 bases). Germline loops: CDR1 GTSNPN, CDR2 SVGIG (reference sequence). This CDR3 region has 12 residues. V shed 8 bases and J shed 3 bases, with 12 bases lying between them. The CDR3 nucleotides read TGTGCCAGAGGGCCCCAGACAGATACGCAGTATTTT. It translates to CARGPQTDTQYF.

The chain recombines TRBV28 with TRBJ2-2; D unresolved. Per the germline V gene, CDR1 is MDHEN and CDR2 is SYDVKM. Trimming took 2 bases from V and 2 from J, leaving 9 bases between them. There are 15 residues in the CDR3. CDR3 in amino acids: CASSLEADNTGELFF. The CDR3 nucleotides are TGTGCCAGCAGTTTAGAGGCTGATAACACCGGGGAGCTGTTTTTT. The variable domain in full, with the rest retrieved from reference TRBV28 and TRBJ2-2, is DVKVTQSSRYLVKRTGEKVFLECVQDMDHENMFWYRQDPGLGLRLIYFSYDVKMKEKGDIPEGYSVSREKKERFSLILESASTNQTSMYLCASSLEADNTGELFFGEGSRLTVL.

The CDR3 sequence: CASSVGAGYTF. CDR3 nucleotide sequence: TGTGCCAGCAGCGTAGGGGCTGGCTACACCTTC. This chain uses TRBV5-6 with TRBJ1-2; possible D gene TRBD1, 5 bases. Trimming left V 4 bases short and J 7 bases short, with 8 bases between. Germline CDR1 and CDR2: SGHDT and YYEEEE. The CDR3 totals 11 residues.

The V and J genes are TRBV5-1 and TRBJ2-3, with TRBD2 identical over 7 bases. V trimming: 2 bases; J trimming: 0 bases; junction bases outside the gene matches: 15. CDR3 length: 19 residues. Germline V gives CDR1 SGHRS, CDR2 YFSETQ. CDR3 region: CASSFERGFRRRSTDTQYF. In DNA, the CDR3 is TGCGCCAGCAGCTTCGAGCGGGGCTTTCGTCGGAGGAGCACAGATACGCAGTATTTT.

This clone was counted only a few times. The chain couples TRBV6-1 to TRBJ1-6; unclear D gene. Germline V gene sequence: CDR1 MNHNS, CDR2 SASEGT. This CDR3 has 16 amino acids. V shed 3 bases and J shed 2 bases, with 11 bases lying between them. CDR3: CASSDEFPPYNSPLHF. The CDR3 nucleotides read TGTGCCAGCAGTGATGAGTTCCCGCCCTATAATTCACCCCTCCACTTT.

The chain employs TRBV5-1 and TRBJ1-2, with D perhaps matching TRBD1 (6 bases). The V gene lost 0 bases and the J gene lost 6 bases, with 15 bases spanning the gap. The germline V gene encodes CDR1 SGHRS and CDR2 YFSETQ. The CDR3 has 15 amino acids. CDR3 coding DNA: TGCGCCAGCAGCTTGGGGCAGGAGGGGGGGGATGGCTACACCTTC. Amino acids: CASSLGQEGGDGYTF.

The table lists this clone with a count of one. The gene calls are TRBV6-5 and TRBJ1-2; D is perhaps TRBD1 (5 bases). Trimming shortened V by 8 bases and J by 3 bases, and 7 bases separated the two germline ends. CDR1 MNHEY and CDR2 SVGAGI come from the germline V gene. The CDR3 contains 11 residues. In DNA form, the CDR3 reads TGTGCCAGCGCAGGGTACTATGGCTACACCTTC. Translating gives CASAGYYGYTF.

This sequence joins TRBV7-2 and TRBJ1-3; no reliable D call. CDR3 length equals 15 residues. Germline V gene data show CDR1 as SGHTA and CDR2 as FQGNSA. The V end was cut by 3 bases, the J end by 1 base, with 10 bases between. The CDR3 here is CASSLWTGSGNTIYF. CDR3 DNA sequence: TGTGCCAGCAGCTTGTGGACGGGATCTGGAAACACCATATATTTT.

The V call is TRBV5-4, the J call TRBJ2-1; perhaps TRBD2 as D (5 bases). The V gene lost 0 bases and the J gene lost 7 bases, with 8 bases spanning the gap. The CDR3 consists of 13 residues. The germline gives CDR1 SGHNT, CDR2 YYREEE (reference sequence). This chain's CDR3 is CASSLVSGNEQFF. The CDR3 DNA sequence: TGTGCCAGCAGCTTGGTTTCGGGAAATGAGCAGTTCTTC.

The CDR3 region is CASSQGTGGHTDTQYF. CDR3 bases: TGTGCCAGCAGCCAAGGGACAGGGGGTCACACAGATACGCAGTATTTT. This chain connects TRBV5-8 to TRBJ2-3, with TRBD1 identical over 11 bases. The CDR3 loop spans 16 amino acids. Germline CDR1 is SGHTS and CDR2 is YDEGEE. J lost 2 bases, V lost 4 bases, and 6 bases had no gene match.

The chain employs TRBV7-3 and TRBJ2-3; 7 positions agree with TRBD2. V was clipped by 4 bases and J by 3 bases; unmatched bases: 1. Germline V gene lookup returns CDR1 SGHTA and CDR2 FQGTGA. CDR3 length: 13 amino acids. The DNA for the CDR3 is TGTGCCAGCAGCTCGGGGGGAACAGATACGCAGTATTTT. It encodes CASSSGGTDTQYF.

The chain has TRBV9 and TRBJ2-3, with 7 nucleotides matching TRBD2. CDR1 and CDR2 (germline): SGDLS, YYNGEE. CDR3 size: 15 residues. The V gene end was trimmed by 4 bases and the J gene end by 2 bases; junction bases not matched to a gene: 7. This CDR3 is CASSTPGLPTDTQYF. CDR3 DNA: TGTGCCAGCAGCACCCCGGGACTACCCACAGATACGCAGTATTTT.

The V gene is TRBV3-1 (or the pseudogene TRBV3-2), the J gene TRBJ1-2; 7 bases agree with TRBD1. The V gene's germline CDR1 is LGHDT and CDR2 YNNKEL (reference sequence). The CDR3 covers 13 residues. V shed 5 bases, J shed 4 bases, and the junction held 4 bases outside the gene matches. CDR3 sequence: CASSEGAGYGYTF. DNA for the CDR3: TGTGCCAGCAGCGAGGGGGCCGGCTATGGCTACACCTTC.

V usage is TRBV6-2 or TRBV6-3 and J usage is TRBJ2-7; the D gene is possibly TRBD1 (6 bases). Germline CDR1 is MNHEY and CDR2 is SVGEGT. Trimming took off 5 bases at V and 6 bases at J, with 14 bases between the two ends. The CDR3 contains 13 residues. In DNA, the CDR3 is TGTGCCAGCAGTCTAAACAGGGTAGGCGAGCAGTACTTC. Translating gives CASSLNRVGEQYF.

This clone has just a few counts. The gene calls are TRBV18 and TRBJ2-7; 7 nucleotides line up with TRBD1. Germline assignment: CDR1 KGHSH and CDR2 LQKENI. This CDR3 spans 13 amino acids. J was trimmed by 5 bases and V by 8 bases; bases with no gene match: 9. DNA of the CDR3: TGTGCCAGCACCACCGGGACAGCCAACGAGCAGTACTTC. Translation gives CASTTGTANEQYF. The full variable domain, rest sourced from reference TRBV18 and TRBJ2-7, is NAGVMQNPRHLVRRRGQEARLRCSPMKGHSHVYWYRQLPEEGLKFMVYLQKENIIDESGMPKERFSAEFPKEGPSILRIQQVVRGDSAAYFCASTTGTANEQYFGPGTRLTVT.

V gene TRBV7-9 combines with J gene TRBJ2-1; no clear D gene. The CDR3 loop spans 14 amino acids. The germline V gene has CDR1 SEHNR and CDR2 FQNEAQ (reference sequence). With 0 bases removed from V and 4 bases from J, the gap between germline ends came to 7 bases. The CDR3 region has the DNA TGTGCCAGCAGCTTAGCTATGCGGTACAATGAGCAGTTCTTC. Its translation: CASSLAMRYNEQFF.

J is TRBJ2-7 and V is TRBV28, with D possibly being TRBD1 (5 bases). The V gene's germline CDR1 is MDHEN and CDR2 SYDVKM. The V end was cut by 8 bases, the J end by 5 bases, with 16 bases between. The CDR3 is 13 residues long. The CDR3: CASFVQGSDEQYF. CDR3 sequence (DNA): TGTGCCAGCTTTGTTCAGGGTTCCGACGAGCAGTACTTC.

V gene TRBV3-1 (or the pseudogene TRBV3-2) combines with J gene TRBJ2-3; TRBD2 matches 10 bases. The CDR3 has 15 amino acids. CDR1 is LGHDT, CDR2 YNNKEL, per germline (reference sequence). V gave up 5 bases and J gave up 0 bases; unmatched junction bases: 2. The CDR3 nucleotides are TGTGCCAGCAGCGCTAGCGGGAGTAGCACAGATACGCAGTATTTT. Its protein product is CASSASGSSTDTQYF.

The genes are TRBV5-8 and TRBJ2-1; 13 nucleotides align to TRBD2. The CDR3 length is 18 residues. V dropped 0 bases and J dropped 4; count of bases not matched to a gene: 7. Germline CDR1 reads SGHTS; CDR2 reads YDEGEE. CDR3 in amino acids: CASSLAGTSGANYNEQFF. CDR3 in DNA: TGTGCCAGCAGCTTGGCCGGGACTAGCGGGGCCAATTACAATGAGCAGTTCTTC.

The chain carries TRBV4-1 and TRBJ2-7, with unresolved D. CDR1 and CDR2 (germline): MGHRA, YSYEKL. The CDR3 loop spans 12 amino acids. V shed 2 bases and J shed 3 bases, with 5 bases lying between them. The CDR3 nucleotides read TGCGCCAGCAGCCAAACCGGCTACGAGCAGTACTTC. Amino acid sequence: CASSQTGYEQYF.

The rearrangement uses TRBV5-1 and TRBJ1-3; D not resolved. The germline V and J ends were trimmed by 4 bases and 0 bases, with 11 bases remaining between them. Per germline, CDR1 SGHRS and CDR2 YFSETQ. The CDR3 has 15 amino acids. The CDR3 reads CASSPTGISGNTIYF. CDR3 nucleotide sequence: TGCGCCAGCAGCCCCACGGGGATCTCTGGAAACACCATATATTTT.